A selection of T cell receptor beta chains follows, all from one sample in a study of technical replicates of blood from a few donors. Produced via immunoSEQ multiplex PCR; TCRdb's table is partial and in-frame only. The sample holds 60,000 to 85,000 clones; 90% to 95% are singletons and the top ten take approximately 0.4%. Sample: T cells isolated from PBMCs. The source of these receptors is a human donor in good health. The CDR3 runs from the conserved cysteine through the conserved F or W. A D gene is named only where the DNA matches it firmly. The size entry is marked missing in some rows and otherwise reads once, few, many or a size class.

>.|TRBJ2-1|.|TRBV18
TGTGCCAGCTCACTCAGGGCTGGGAATGAGCAGTTCTTC
CASSLRAGNEQFF
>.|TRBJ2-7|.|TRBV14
TGTGCCAGCAGCCAGCGGTACTACGAGCAGTACTTC
CASSQRYYEQYF
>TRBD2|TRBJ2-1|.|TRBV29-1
TGCAGCGTTGGTAGCGGGAGGGCCAATGAGCAGTTCTTC
CSVGSGRANEQFF
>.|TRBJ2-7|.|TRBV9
TGTGCCAGCAGCGCGACCCCAACAGGCGAGCAGTACTTC
CASSATPTGEQYF
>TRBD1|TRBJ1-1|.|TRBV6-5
TGTGCCAGTGGACAGGCGAACACTGAAGCTTTCTTT
CASGQANTEAFF
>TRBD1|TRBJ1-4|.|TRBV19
TGTGCCAGCGCGCGGGACAGGGATGAAAAACTGTTTTTT
CASARDRDEKLFF
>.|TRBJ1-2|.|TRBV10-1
TGCGCCAGCAATGGAGATGGCTACACCTTC
CASNGDGYTF
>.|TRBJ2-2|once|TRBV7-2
TGTGCCAGCAGCCGGGACTACACCGGGGAGCTGTTTTTT
CASSRDYTGELFF
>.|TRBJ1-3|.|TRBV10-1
TGCGCCAGCAGTGACCTTCGGACTGATGGAAACACCATATATTTT
CASSDLRTDGNTIYF
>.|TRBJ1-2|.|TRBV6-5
TGTGCCAGCACCCGGACACCTGACGGATCGTCCTACACCTTC
CASTRTPDGSSYTF
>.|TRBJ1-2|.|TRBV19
TGTGCCAGCGAGGGGGGGGGCTACACCTTC
CASEGGGYTF
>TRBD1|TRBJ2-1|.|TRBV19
TGTGCCAGTAGAAGACAGGGCCATGAGCAGTTCTTC
CASRRQGHEQFF
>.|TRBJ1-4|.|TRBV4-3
TGCGCCAGCAGCCAAGACACACCCGCCGGCGGGGTGTTTTTT
CASSQDTPAGGVFF
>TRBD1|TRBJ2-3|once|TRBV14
TGTGCCAGCAGCCTCCAGGGGGAGCTCACAGATACGCAGTATTTT
CASSLQGELTDTQYF
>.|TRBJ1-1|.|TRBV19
TGTGCCAGTAGTCAGGGGATAAACACTGAAGCTTTCTTT
CASSQGINTEAFF
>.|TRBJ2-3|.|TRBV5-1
TGCGCCAGCAGCTTGAGATACCCAGGTGATACGCAGTATTTT
CASSLRYPGDTQYF
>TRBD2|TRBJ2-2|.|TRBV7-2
TGTGCCAGCAGCTTTCTAGCGGGGAGTCTAACCGGGGAGCTGTTTTTT
CASSFLAGSLTGELFF
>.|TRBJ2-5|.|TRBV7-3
TGTGCCAGCAGCTTATTGGGGGGCCAAGAGACCCAGTACTTC
CASSLLGGQETQYF